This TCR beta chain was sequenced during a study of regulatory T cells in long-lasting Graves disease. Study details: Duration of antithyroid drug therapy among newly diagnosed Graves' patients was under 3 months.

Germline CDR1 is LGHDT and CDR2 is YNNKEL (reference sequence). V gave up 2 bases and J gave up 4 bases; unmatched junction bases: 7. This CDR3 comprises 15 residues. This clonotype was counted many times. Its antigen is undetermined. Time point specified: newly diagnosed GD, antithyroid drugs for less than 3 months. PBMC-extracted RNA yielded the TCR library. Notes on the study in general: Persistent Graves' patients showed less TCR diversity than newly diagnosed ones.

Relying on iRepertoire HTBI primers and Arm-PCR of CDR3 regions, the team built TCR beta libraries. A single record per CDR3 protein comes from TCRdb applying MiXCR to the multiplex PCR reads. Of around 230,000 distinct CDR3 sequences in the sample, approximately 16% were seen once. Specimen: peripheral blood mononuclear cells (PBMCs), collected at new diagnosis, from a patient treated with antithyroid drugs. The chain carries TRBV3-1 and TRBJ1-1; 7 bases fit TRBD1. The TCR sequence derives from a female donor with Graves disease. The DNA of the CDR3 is TGTGCCAGCAGCCAAACAGGGGCCAGGGGCACTGAAGCTTTCTTT. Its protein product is CASSQTGARGTEAFF.